The entry below describes one TCR beta chain. The target antigen is unknown. The table came from immunoSEQ multiplex PCR; TCRdb's copy has only in-frame clones and leaves some out. The sample contains approximately 280,000 clones, 76% of which appear only once. This CDR3 has 13 residues. In germline, CDR1 is MNHEY, CDR2 SVGAGI. V was cut by 4 bases and J by 13 bases, with 14 bases left in between. The sample is drawn from a study of cytotoxic CD8 clonotypes in ibrutinib-treated CLL. Across the study: Among responders, around 25 were partial and 2 complete; after median roughly 66 months, approximately 15 stayed remitted and some twelve progressed. Overall study findings and caveats: Sustained-remission and progressing patients diverged in sampling times. Patients showed higher baseline clonality than age-matched healthy donors, and it tracked circulating CD8+ T-cell counts. Few clonotypes were public, and these shrank or held steady under treatment.

This receptor was identified in a human donor with chronic lymphocytic leukemia. This chain joins TRBV6-5 and TRBJ1-6; tentatively, D is TRBD1 (6 bases). Material: PBMCs, obtained at disease progression, from a patient treated with ibrutinib. The CDR3 DNA reads TGTGCCAGCAGTTCGGGACAACCGCGTCCCCTCCACTTT. Its protein is CASSSGQPRPLHF.